This T cell receptor beta chain was obtained from a study of low-dose radiotherapy and immunotherapy resistance in tumors. Described time point: before trial treatment. This CDR3 is built from 14 residues. Trimming removed 4 bases at V and 5 bases at J, with 12 bases between. Germline CDR1 and CDR2: LGHNA and YNFKEQ. TRAV- and TRBV-specific primers, spanning alpha and beta chains, primed first-strand cDNA. Both a constant-region primer and a V-primer adapter served to amplify TCRs across 15 to 25 PCR cycles. MiXCR was run by TCRdb on the reads, yielding one entry per CDR3 protein. Of approximately 89,000 distinct CDR3 sequences listed, about 19% are singletons.

V gene TRBV4-2 combines with J gene TRBJ2-1, with D maybe TRBD1 (5 bases). The sequence came from a male donor with prostate cancer. Sequencing used PBMCs, obtained before treatment. This CDR3 is CASSPSRVDNEQFF. The DNA for the CDR3 is TGTGCCAGCAGCCCCAGCAGGGTCGACAATGAGCAGTTCTTC.